This TCR beta chain was documented in a study of blood T cell repertoires in COVID-19. Study context: Samples representing acute and convalescent COVID-19 were sourced from the United States, Italy and Spain.

Only in-frame clones appear in the TCRdb table, and some are missing; sequencing was by immunoSEQ multiplex PCR. The table includes approximately 72,000 clones, roughly 86% detected once. The specimen sequenced was peripheral blood. This clonotype was obtained from a woman aged 55-70 years with acute or convalescent COVID-19.

CDR3 residues: CAFKGDEKLFF. The CDR3 region has the DNA TGTGCCTTTAAGGGGGATGAAAAACTGTTTTTT. V gene TRBV30 combines with J gene TRBJ1-4; D possibly corresponds to TRBD1 (6 bases). There are 11 residues in the CDR3. Trimming cost V 7 bases and J 6 bases, with 9 bases left between them. CDR1 and CDR2 from the germline V gene are GTSNPN and SVGIG (reference sequence).